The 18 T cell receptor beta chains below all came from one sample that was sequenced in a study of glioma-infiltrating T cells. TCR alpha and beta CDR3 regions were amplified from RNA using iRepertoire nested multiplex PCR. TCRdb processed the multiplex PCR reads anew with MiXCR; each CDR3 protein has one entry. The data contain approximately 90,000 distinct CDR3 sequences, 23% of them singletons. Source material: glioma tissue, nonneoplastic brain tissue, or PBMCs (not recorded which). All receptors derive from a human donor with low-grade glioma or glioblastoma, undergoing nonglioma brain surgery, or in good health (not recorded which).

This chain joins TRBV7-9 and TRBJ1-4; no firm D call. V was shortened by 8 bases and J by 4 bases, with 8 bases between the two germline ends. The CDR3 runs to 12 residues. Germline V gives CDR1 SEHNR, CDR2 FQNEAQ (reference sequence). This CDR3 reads CASSSLNEKLFF. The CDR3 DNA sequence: TGTGCCAGCTCGAGCCTTAATGAAAAACTGTTTTTT.

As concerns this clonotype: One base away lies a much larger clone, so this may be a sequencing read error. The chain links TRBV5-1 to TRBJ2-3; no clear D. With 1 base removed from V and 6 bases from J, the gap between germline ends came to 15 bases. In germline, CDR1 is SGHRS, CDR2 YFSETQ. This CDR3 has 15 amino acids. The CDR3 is CASSLLDFGSDTQYF. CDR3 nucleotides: TGCGCCAGCAGCTTGTTAGATTTTGGTTCGGATACGCAGTATTTT.

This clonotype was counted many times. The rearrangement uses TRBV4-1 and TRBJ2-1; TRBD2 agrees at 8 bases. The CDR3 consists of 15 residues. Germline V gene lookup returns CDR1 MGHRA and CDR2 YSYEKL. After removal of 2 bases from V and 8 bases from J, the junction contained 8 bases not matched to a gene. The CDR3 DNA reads TGCGCCAGCAGCCAAAGATCGACTAGCGTTCATGAGCAGTTCTTC. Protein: CASSQRSTSVHEQFF.

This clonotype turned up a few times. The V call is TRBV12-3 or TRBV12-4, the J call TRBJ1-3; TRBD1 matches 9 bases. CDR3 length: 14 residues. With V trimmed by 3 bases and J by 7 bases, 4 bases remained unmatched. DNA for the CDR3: TGTGCCAGCAGTTTGGGACAGGGAAGGAACACCATATATTTT. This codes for CASSLGQGRNTIYF.

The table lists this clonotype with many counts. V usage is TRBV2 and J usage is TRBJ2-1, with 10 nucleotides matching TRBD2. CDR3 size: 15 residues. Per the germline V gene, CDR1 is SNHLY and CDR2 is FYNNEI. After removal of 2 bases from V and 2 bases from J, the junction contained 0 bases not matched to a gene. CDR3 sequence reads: CASSELAGAYNEQFF. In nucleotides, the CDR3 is TGTGCCAGCAGTGAACTAGCGGGAGCCTACAATGAGCAGTTCTTC.

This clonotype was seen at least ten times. The CDR3 sequence: CASSPPSTSGKVTDTQYF. The CDR3 nucleotides read TGTGCCAGCAGTCCCCCCTCCACTAGCGGGAAGGTCACAGATACGCAGTATTTT. The chain joins TRBV12-3 or TRBV12-4 to TRBJ2-3; 10 bases align to TRBD2. V trimming: 5 bases; J trimming: 2 bases; junction bases outside the gene matches: 13. This CDR3 is 18 amino acids long.

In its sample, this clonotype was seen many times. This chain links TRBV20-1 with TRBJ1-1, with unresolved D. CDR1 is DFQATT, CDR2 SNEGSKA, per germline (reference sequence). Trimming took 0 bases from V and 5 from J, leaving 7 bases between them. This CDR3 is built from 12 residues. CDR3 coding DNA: TGCAGTGCTAGAGATCCGGGAACTGAAGCTTTCTTT. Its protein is CSARDPGTEAFF.

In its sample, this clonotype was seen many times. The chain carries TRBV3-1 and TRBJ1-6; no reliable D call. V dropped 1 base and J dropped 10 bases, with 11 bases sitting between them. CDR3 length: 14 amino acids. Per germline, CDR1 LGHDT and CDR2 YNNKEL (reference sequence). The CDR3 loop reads CASSQGYRSSPLHF. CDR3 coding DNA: TGTGCCAGCAGCCAAGGATATCGAAGCTCACCCCTCCACTTT.

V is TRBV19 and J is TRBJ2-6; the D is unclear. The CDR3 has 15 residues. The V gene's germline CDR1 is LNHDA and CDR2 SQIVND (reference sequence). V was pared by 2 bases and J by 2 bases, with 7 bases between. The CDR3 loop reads CASSIYNTGANVLTF. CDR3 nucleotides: TGTGCCAGTAGTATATACAATACTGGGGCCAACGTCCTGACTTTC.

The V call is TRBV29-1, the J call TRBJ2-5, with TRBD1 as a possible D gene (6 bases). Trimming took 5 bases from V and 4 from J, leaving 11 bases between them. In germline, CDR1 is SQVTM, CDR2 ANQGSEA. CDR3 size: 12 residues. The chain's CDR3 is CSVKQGGETQYF. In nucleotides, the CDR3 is TGCAGCGTTAAACAGGGTGGAGAGACCCAGTACTTC.

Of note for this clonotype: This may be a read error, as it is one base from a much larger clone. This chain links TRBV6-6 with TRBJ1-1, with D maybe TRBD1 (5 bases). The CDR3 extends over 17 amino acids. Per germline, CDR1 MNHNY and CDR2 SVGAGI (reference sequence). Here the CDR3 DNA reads TGTGCCAGCAGTGCGGGGGTTTGGGCCCAGATGAACACTAAAGCTTTCTTT. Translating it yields CASSAGVWAQMNTKAFF.

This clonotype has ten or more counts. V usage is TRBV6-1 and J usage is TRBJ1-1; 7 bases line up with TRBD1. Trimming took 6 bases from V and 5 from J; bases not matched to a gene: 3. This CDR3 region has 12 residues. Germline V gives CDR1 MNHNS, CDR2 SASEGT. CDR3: CASSTGETEAFF. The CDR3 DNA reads TGTGCCAGCAGCACAGGGGAAACTGAAGCTTTCTTT.

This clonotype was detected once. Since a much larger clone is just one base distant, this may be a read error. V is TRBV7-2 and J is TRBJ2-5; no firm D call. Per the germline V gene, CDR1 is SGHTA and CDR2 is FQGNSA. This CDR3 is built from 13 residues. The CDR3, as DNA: TGTGCCAGCAGCTCCGGGCTTGGAGAGAGCCAGTACTTC. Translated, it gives CASSSGLGESQYF.

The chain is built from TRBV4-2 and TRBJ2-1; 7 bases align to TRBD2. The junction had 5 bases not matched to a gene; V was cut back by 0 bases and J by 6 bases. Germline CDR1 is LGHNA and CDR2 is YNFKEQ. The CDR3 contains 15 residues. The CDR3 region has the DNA TGTGCCAGCAGCCAAGAGGGACTAACCTTCAATGAGCAGTTCTTC. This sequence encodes CASSQEGLTFNEQFF.

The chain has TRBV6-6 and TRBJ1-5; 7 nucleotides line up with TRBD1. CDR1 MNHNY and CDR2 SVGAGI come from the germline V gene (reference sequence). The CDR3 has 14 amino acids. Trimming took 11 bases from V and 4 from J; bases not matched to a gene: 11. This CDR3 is CAVRLTGRNQPQHF. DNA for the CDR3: TGTGCCGTCAGACTGACAGGGAGGAATCAGCCCCAGCATTTT.

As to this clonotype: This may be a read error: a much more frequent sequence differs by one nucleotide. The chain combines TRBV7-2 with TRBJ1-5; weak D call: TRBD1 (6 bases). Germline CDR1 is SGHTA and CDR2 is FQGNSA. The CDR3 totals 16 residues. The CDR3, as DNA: TGTTCCAGCAGCTTAGCGGGTCCAGGGGCAGTCCAGCCCCAGCATTTT. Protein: CSSSLAGPGAVQPQHF.

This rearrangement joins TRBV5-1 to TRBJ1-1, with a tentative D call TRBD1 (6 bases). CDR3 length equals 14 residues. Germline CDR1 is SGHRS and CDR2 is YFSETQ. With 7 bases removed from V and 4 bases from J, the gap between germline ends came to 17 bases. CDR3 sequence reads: CASEDGGGGTEAFF. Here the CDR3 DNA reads TGCGCCAGCGAAGACGGAGGGGGTGGCACTGAAGCTTTCTTT.

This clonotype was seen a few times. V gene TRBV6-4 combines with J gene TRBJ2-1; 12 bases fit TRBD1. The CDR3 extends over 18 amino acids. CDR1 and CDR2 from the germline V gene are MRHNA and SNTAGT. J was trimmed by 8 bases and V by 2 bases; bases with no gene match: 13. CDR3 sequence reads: CASSDGLTPGQGAYEQFF. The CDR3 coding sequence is TGTGCCAGCAGTGACGGCCTCACCCCGGGACAGGGGGCCTATGAGCAGTTCTTC.